Detailed here is one TCR beta chain. TCRdb ran MiXCR on the 5' RACE reads and lists one entry per CDR3 protein. The sample contains 300,000 to 350,000 distinct CDR3 sequences, about 13% of which appear only once. The data were taken from a study of T-cell memory formation after mild COVID-19. Deletions cut 4 bases from V and 2 bases from J, with 12 bases between. The CDR3 extends over 14 amino acids. The germline V gene encodes CDR1 SGHTA and CDR2 FQGNSA. The chain has TRBV7-2 and TRBJ2-7, with D possibly being TRBD1 (5 bases). The origin of this receptor is a man aged 18 to 30 who had mild COVID-19 (a few samples of this study predate the infection). Cell type and time point are not known. The sequenced material came from PBMCs or a T cell subset sorted from them (not recorded which). The CDR3 region is CASSSGPQTYEQYF. As DNA, the CDR3 is TGTGCCAGCAGCTCAGGGCCGCAGACCTACGAGCAGTACTTC.